What follows are 29 T cell receptor beta chains derived from one specimen sequenced in a study of regulatory T cells in long-lasting Graves disease. Time point indicated: persistent/refractory GD, antithyroid drugs over 5 years with positive TRAb. From PBMCs, RNA was extracted and then used to make the TCR library. Construction of TCR beta libraries relied on iRepertoire HTBI primers and on Arm-PCR targeting CDR3 regions. TCRdb re-derived calls from the multiplex PCR reads in MiXCR, one entry per CDR3 protein. The sample holds around 460,000 distinct CDR3 sequences, roughly 22% seen once. The sequencing used peripheral blood mononuclear cells (PBMCs), collected when the disease was refractory, from a patient treated with antithyroid drugs. These receptors were taken from a female donor with Graves disease.

This clonotype was seen only a few times. The CDR3 bases are TGTGCCAGCAGCTTAGCGGCTGATAGGGGGCAGCCCCAGCATTTT. It encodes CASSLAADRGQPQHF. This chain joins TRBV7-8 and TRBJ1-5, with D possibly TRBD1 on 6 matching bases. The CDR3 contains 15 residues. Germline V gene sequence: CDR1 SGHVS, CDR2 FQNEAQ. With 0 bases removed from V and 7 bases from J, the gap between germline ends came to 13 bases.

Of note for this clonotype: The junction differs from germline at one of its ends, possibly a read error. This sequence joins TRBV9 and TRBJ2-7, with D perhaps matching TRBD1 or TRBD2 (6 bases each). This CDR3 spans 13 amino acids. Germline CDR1 is SGDLS and CDR2 is YYNGEE. The chain's CDR3 is CAGSVVGGLEQYF. CDR3 DNA sequence: TGTGCCGGCAGCGTAGTTGGGGGGCTCGAGCAGTACTTC.

To note about this clonotype: A much larger clone is a single base away; this may be a read error. The chain carries TRBV18 and TRBJ1-4, with D hard to call. The CDR3 length is 13 residues. Germline-derived CDR1 and CDR2 are KGHSH and LQKENI. CDR3: CASSPDEDEKLSF. The CDR3 DNA reads as TGTGCCAGCTCACCGGACGAGGATGAAAAACTGTCTTTT.

The chain has TRBV18 and TRBJ2-5; possibly TRBD1 or TRBD2 for D (5 bases each). CDR3 size: 15 residues. Germline V gives CDR1 KGHSH, CDR2 LQKENI. Between the trimmed V and J ends, which lost 3 bases and 5 bases, there was a span of 16 bases. The CDR3 loop is CASSPGRTADETQYF. The CDR3 nucleotides read TGTGCCAGCTCACCGGGACGTACGGCGGATGAGACCCAGTACTTC.

Points on this clonotype: A junction end diverges from the germline sequence, so it may reflect a read error. The chain couples TRBV7-2 to TRBJ1-4; D not certain. The CDR3 runs 15 residues. CDR1 and CDR2 from the germline V gene are SGHTA and FQGNSA. The CDR3, as DNA: TGTGCCAGCAGCACCCCCAAGATGAATAATGAAAAACGGTTTTTT. It encodes CASSTPKMNNEKRFF.

There are many counts of this clonotype. The CDR3 protein is CASTYGTGSQPQHF. The CDR3 coding sequence is TGTGCCAGCACCTACGGGACAGGGAGTCAGCCCCAGCATTTT. The chain combines TRBV6-1 with TRBJ1-5; 9 bases align to TRBD1. This CDR3 region has 14 residues. Germline trimming cut 7 bases from V and 6 bases from J; bases unmatched to any gene: 7. Per the germline V gene, CDR1 is MNHNS and CDR2 is SASEGT.

The gene calls are TRBV29-1 and TRBJ2-7, with a tentative D call TRBD2 (6 bases). Trimming took off 0 bases at V and 0 bases at J, with 12 bases between the two ends. This CDR3 contains 15 residues. Germline CDR1 SQVTM, CDR2 ANQGSEA. For the CDR3, the DNA is TGCAGCGTTGAAGATCCCCTAGCGAGCTCCTACGAGCAGTACTTC. Protein sequence: CSVEDPLASSYEQYF.

For this clonotype: A read error may be the cause here, since a much bigger clone is one base away. Because it lacks the conserved phenylalanine or tryptophan at the end, this CDR3 is likely a read error. J is TRBJ2-5 and V is TRBV15, with 8 bases fitting TRBD1. The ends lost 7 bases at V and 4 bases at J; junction bases unmatched: 14. The CDR3 sequence is 16 residues long. CDR1 LNHNV and CDR2 YYDKDF come from the germline V gene (reference sequence). Here the CDR3 reads CATTTDRVGGRETQYL. In nucleotides, the CDR3 is TGTGCCACCACTACGGACAGGGTTGGAGGCAGAGAGACCCAGTACCTC.

The V gene is TRBV27, the J gene TRBJ2-5; 7 positions agree with TRBD1. This CDR3 is built from 16 residues. Germline CDR1 and CDR2: MNHEY and SMNVEV (reference sequence). The J segment lost 2 bases and the V segment lost 7 bases, leaving 13 bases of the junction unmatched. The CDR3 protein is CASKVNLLGQQETQYF. DNA of the CDR3: TGTGCCAGCAAGGTAAACCTTTTGGGACAGCAAGAGACCCAGTACTTC.

The chain joins TRBV7-2 to TRBJ1-1; D is unclear. Trimming took off 4 bases at V and 1 base at J, with 13 bases between the two ends. Looked up from germline, CDR1 is SGHTA and CDR2 is FQGNSA. This CDR3 is 15 amino acids long. The CDR3 DNA reads as TGTGCCAGCAGCTCAACGGCCAGTTGGAACACTGAAGCTTTCTTT. Translated: CASSSTASWNTEAFF.

This sequence joins TRBV27 and TRBJ2-4; TRBD2 is a possible D gene (6 bases). Germline CDR1 is MNHEY and CDR2 is SMNVEV (reference sequence). Trimming stripped 6 bases from V and 3 bases from J, with 12 bases between. The CDR3 extends over 14 amino acids. In DNA form, the CDR3 reads TGTGCCAGCAGCCCGGGACTTTACAAAAACATTCAGTACTTC. Its protein product is CASSPGLYKNIQYF.

The chain links TRBV7-9 to TRBJ2-3, with a tentative D call TRBD2 (7 bases). CDR3 size: 14 residues. Looked up from germline, CDR1 is SEHNR and CDR2 is FQNEAQ (reference sequence). Trimming removed 4 bases from V and 2 bases from J, with 10 bases in between. CDR3 residues: CASSSGGPTDTQYF. The CDR3 bases are TGTGCCAGCAGCTCCGGGGGGCCCACAGATACGCAGTATTTT. The complete variable domain, with remaining parts taken from reference TRBV7-9 and TRBJ2-3, reads DTGVSQNPRHKITKRGQNVTFRCDPISEHNRLYWYRQTLGQGPEFLTYFQNEAQLEKSRLLSDRFSAERPKGSFSTLEIQRTEQGDSAMYLCASSSGGPTDTQYFGPGTRLTVL.

This clonotype was detected many times. V gene TRBV12-3 or TRBV12-4 combines with J gene TRBJ1-6; D perhaps matches TRBD1 (5 bases). The CDR3 totals 12 residues. The V and J ends lost 7 bases and 10 bases respectively, with 11 bases between them. As DNA, the CDR3 is TGTGCCAGCACTAAAAGGGGATCACCCCTCCACTTT. Encoded protein: CASTKRGSPLHF.

Worth noting for this clonotype: A read error may account for a junction end that differs from germline. CDR3 DNA sequence: TGTGTCAGCAGCCACACCCGACGGCTGGGGGCGGTCGAGCAGTACTTC. It yields the protein CVSSHTRRLGAVEQYF. The rearrangement uses TRBV3-1 and TRBJ2-7, with D possibly matching TRBD1 (6 bases). The germline V gene has CDR1 LGHDT and CDR2 YNNKEL (reference sequence). CDR3 length: 16 amino acids.

The CDR3, as DNA: TGTGCCAGCAGCTCATTGGCAGGGGTTAATCAGCCCCAGCATTTT. Residues: CASSSLAGVNQPQHF. J is TRBJ1-5 and V is TRBV7-2; tentative D call: TRBD1 (6 bases). Germline values: CDR1 SGHTA, CDR2 FQGNSA. V gave up 4 bases and J gave up 4 bases, with 14 bases separating them. This CDR3 is 15 amino acids long.

The chain links TRBV11-2 to TRBJ1-1; D is undetermined. The CDR3 is 14 amino acids. Germline CDR1 and CDR2: SGHAT and FQNNGV. V was clipped by 3 bases and J by 4 bases, with 12 bases between them. The CDR3 DNA reads TGTGCCAGCAGCTTTGATAGGGTTGGCACTGAAGCTTTCTTT. It encodes CASSFDRVGTEAFF.

This clonotype was seen at least ten times. This sequence joins TRBV20-1 and TRBJ2-7; 8 nucleotides line up with TRBD2. With 6 bases clipped from V and 2 bases from J, the junction kept 6 bases outside the gene matches. This CDR3 is 13 amino acids long. The germline V gene encodes CDR1 DFQATT and CDR2 SNEGSKA (reference sequence). The CDR3 region is CSATTSGTYEQYF. In DNA form, the CDR3 reads TGCAGTGCCACTACTAGCGGAACCTACGAGCAGTACTTC.

This clonotype was seen a handful of times. The chain is built from TRBV12-3 or TRBV12-4 and TRBJ2-7; D may correspond to TRBD1 or TRBD2 (5 bases each). Deletions cut 6 bases from V and 5 bases from J, with 17 bases between. This CDR3 is 14 amino acids long. The CDR3 DNA reads TGTGCCAGCAGGAGGGGATTTATTCTGGACGAGCAGTACTTC. It yields the protein CASRRGFILDEQYF.

The sample holds many counts of this clonotype. The CDR3 here is CASSLRTGADEQYF. The CDR3 coding sequence is TGTGCCAGCAGTCTACGGACAGGGGCGGACGAGCAGTACTTC. The chain links TRBV6-1 to TRBJ2-7; 9 bases line up with TRBD1. Trimming at V came to 5 bases and at J to 5 bases, leaving 7 bases not matched to a gene. The CDR3 contains 14 residues. Germline V CDR1 and CDR2: MNHNS, SASEGT.

This clonotype was observed many times. CDR3 bases: TGTGCCAGCCTCTTGGGGGGGGCAGGGGAGCTGTTTTTT. Residues: CASLLGGAGELFF. This sequence joins TRBV28 and TRBJ2-2, with a possible D match to TRBD2 (7 bases). CDR1 and CDR2 from the germline V gene are MDHEN and SYDVKM. The V gene lost 8 bases and the J gene lost 8 bases, with 15 bases spanning the gap. This CDR3 has 13 amino acids.

In this sample, this clonotype turned up many times. J is TRBJ1-6 and V is TRBV20-1; D gene unclear. The CDR3 is 12 residues long. Trimming left V 4 bases short and J 6 bases short, with 7 bases between. The germline CDR1 and CDR2 sequences are DFQATT and SNEGSKA (reference sequence). In DNA form, the CDR3 reads TGCAGTGCTATACCCCTTAATTCACCCCTCCACTTT. Its translation: CSAIPLNSPLHF.

This clonotype was seen at least ten times. V gene TRBV7-9 combines with J gene TRBJ2-5; D is ambiguous. V lost 5 bases to trimming and J lost 3 bases, with 4 bases between them. CDR1 is SEHNR and CDR2 is FQNEAQ in the germline V gene (reference sequence). This CDR3 contains 11 residues. CDR3 sequence: CASSPKETQYF. CDR3 DNA: TGTGCCAGCAGCCCTAAAGAGACCCAGTACTTC.

This clonotype was detected many times. V is TRBV3-1 and J is TRBJ2-4; D possibly corresponds to TRBD2 (6 bases). The germline CDR1 and CDR2 sequences are LGHDT and YNNKEL (reference sequence). This CDR3 has 12 residues. V shed 3 bases and J shed 12 bases, with 12 bases lying between them. In DNA, the CDR3 is TGTGCCAGCAGCCACGAACGGCGGGATCAGTACTTC. Its protein product is CASSHERRDQYF.

The V gene is TRBV10-3, the J gene TRBJ1-2; D ambiguous. The length of the CDR3 is 13 residues. The V gene's germline CDR1 is ENHRY and CDR2 SYGVKD. V shed 4 bases and J shed 5 bases, with 11 bases lying between them. CDR3 bases: TGTGCCATCAGTGGGGGAACAAGTTATGGCTACACCTTC. Its protein product is CAISGGTSYGYTF.

About this clonotype itself: A read error is the likely source, as a far larger clone sits one nucleotide away. The V and J genes are TRBV6-5 and TRBJ1-2; D remains unclear. The germline CDR1 and CDR2 sequences are MNHEY and SVGAGI. This CDR3 comprises 12 residues. The CDR3 here is CASSLTDYGHTF. CDR3 in DNA: TGTGCCAGCAGTTTAACGGACTATGGCCACACCTTC.

As concerns this clonotype: A much larger clone differs by one base, so this may be a read error. V and J are TRBV9 and TRBJ1-1; no firm D call. This CDR3 is built from 10 residues. Germline V gene data show CDR1 as SGDLS and CDR2 as YYNGEE. Trimming stripped 6 bases from V and 4 bases from J, with 4 bases between. CDR3 in amino acids: CASKGTEAFF. CDR3 DNA sequence: TGTGCCAGCAAGGGCACTGAAGCTTTCTTT.

This clonotype was seen more than once but under ten times. The genes are TRBV14 and TRBJ2-4; the match to TRBD1 covers 7 bases. Trimming took 6 bases from V and 8 from J; bases not matched to a gene: 10. The CDR3 totals 14 residues. CDR1 SGHDN and CDR2 FVKESK come from the germline V gene. CDR3 nucleotide sequence: TGTGCCAGCAGTTCCTACAGGGGACGGGACATTCAGTACTTC. It specifies CASSSYRGRDIQYF.

In this sample, this clonotype turned up a few times. The chain combines TRBV28 with TRBJ1-3, with D possibly being TRBD1 (5 bases). V shed 3 bases and J shed 5 bases, with 8 bases lying between them. There are 13 residues in the CDR3. CDR1 and CDR2 from the germline V gene are MDHEN and SYDVKM. CDR3: CASSLRGRNTIYF. The CDR3 DNA follows: TGTGCCAGCAGTTTGAGGGGCCGAAACACCATATATTTT.

This clonotype was seen repeatedly, ten times or more. The V call is TRBV12-3 or TRBV12-4, the J call TRBJ1-1, with D possibly being TRBD1 (6 bases). CDR3 size: 14 residues. Trimming took off 3 bases at V and 5 bases at J, with 13 bases between the two ends. The CDR3 DNA is TGTGCCAGCAGTTTTAGCGGGGGGCGAACTGAAGCTTTCTTT. Its translation is CASSFSGGRTEAFF.